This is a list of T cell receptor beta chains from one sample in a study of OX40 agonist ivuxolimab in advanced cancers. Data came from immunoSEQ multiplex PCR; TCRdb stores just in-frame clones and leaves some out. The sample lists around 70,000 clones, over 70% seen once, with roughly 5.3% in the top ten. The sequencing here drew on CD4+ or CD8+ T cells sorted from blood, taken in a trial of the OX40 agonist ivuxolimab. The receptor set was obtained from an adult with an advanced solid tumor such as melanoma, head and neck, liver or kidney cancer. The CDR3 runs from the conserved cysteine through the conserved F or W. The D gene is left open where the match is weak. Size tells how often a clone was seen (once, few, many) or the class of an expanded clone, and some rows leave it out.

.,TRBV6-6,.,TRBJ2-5,TGTGCCAGCAGTCCTTCTGGGGAGACCCAGTACTTC,CASSPSGETQYF
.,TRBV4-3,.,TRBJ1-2,TGCGCCAGCAGCCAAGGTGGCGGAGGAAACTATGGCTACACCTTC,CASSQGGGGNYGYTF
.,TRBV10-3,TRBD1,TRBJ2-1,TGTGCCTCCGCCCCCGCCTGGACAGGGGGGCCCAATGAGCAGTTCTTC,CASAPAWTGGPNEQFF
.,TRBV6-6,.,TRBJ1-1,TGTGCCAGCAGGCAACACGGGTTAGGTGACACTGAAGCTTTCTTT,CASRQHGLGDTEAFF
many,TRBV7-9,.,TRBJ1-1,TGTGCCAGCAAACGGGCCACTGAAGCTTTCTTT,CASKRATEAFF
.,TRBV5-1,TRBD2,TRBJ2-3,TGCGCCAGCAGCTCCCCCCTGGGACTAGCGGGAGAGGATACGCAGTATTTT,CASSSPLGLAGEDTQYF
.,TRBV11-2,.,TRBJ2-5,TGTGCCAGCAGCCCTCCGTCCCGAGAGACCCAGTACTTC,CASSPPSRETQYF
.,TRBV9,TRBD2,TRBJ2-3,TGTGCCAGCAGCCCGTCCCCCGGGACTAGCGGGGGGCGCACAGATACGCAGTATTTT,CASSPSPGTSGGRTDTQYF
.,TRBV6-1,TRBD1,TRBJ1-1,TGTGCCAGCAGTAGTCAGGGACAGGGAGTCTCTGAAGCTTTCTTT,CASSSQGQGVSEAFF
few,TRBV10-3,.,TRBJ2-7,TGTGCCATCACCCCCGAGAGGGGTTACGAGCAGTACTTC,CAITPERGYEQYF
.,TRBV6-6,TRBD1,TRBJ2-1,TGTGCCAGCAGTGCGACAGGGGCGAGTGAGCAGTTCTTC,CASSATGASEQFF
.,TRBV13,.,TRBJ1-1,TGTGCCAGCGGCGATATGAGGAGGGCACCGGGGGCTTTCTTT,CASGDMRRAPGAFF
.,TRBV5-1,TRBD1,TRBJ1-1,TGCGCCAGCAGCTTAAAAGGGGGCGAAACTGAAGCTTTCTTT,CASSLKGGETEAFF
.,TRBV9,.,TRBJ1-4,TGTGCCAGCGGCTTTAGCGGGCTGAAGGGTGAAAAACTGTTTTTT,CASGFSGLKGEKLFF
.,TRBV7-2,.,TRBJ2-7,TGTGCCAGCAGCTTAGGTCCTAGCATCGGGTACGAGCAGTACTTC,CASSLGPSIGYEQYF
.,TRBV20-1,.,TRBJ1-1,TGCAGTGCCGGTCAGGGCACTGAAGCTTTCTTT,CSAGQGTEAFF
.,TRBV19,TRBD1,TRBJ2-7,TGTGCCAGTAGCCCTCCCGGGACAGGGAGATTTCTCGAGCAGTACTTC,CASSPPGTGRFLEQYF
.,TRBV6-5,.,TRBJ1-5,TGTGCCAGCAGTCCGGGGCGGCCGGACAATCAGCCCCAGCATTTT,CASSPGRPDNQPQHF
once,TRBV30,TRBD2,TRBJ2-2,TGTGCCTGGGGCGGGAGCCTCAACACCGGGGAGCTGTTTTTT,CAWGGSLNTGELFF
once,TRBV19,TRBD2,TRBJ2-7,TGTGCCAGTAGTGCACAGACTAGCGGGAGCCACGAGCAGTACTTC,CASSAQTSGSHEQYF